This T cell receptor beta chain was recorded in a study of blood T cell repertoires in COVID-19. Clones were read by immunoSEQ multiplex PCR, and TCRdb kept only the in-frame ones, dropping some. The sample consists of some 47,000 clones, roughly 85% of them appearing once. CDR1 is LGHDT and CDR2 is YNNKEL in the germline V gene (reference sequence). This CDR3 contains 18 residues. Germline trimming cut 1 base from V and 0 bases from J; bases unmatched to any gene: 5. This receptor was identified in an elderly woman with acute or convalescent COVID-19. V and J are TRBV3-1 (or the pseudogene TRBV3-2) and TRBJ2-6, with 8 bases identical to TRBD2. Source material: peripheral blood. CDR3 loop: CASSQAAGASSGANVLTF. The CDR3 DNA reads as TGTGCCAGCAGCCAAGCAGCGGGGGCCTCCTCTGGGGCCAACGTCCTGACTTTC.